Each of the 7 T cell receptor beta chains below was sequenced from the same sample in a study of T cells in tuberculosis. Only in-frame clones appear in the TCRdb table, and some are missing; sequencing was by immunoSEQ multiplex PCR. The table includes about 25,000 clones, over 95% detected once. Material: PBMCs. All receptors derive from a donor aged 10-30 years with latent tuberculosis or without tuberculosis infection.

In its sample, this clone was seen a few times. The V gene is TRBV4-1, the J gene TRBJ1-6; D might be TRBD1 (6 bases). The CDR3 contains 15 residues. Germline-derived CDR1 and CDR2 are MGHRA and YSYEKL. Trimming removed 0 bases from V and 6 bases from J, with 9 bases in between. In DNA form, the CDR3 reads TGCGCCAGCAGCCAAGATGGACAGTTTAATTCACCCCTCCACTTT. This codes for CASSQDGQFNSPLHF.

V is TRBV4-1 and J is TRBJ2-1; maybe TRBD2 (6 bases). This CDR3 is 15 amino acids long. Germline values: CDR1 MGHRA, CDR2 YSYEKL. Trimming took 0 bases from V and 7 from J, leaving 13 bases between them. As DNA, the CDR3 is TGCGCCAGCAGCCAAGATGGGGGTGGGGGGAATGAGCAGTTCTTC. Its protein product is CASSQDGGGGNEQFF.

The chain combines TRBV6-1 with TRBJ2-1, with 10 positions matching TRBD2. CDR1 and CDR2 (germline): MNHNS, SASEGT. This CDR3 contains 14 residues. The trim removed 7 bases at V and 4 bases at J, leaving 4 bases unmatched. The CDR3 region is CASTISGGYNEQFF. The CDR3 nucleotides read TGTGCCAGCACCATTAGCGGGGGGTACAATGAGCAGTTCTTC.

The gene calls are TRBV5-1 and TRBJ1-2; TRBD1 might be the D (5 bases). CDR1 and CDR2 (germline): SGHRS, YFSETQ. V was cut by 0 bases and J by 7 bases, with 10 bases left in between. There are 13 residues in the CDR3. The DNA of the CDR3 is TGCGCCAGCAGCTTGGAGGCAGGGTTTGGCTACACCTTC. Amino acid sequence: CASSLEAGFGYTF.

V usage is TRBV5-1 and J usage is TRBJ2-2; D is perhaps TRBD1 (6 bases). The CDR3 spans 15 residues. Germline CDR1 and CDR2: SGHRS and YFSETQ. Trimming left V 1 base short and J 0 bases short, with 7 bases between. The CDR3 bases are TGCGCCAGCAGCTTGTCAGGGGCGAACACCGGGGAGCTGTTTTTT. Protein: CASSLSGANTGELFF.

The chain links TRBV7-6 to TRBJ2-7; perhaps TRBD2 as D (6 bases). The CDR3 length is 14 residues. The germline V gene has CDR1 SGHVS and CDR2 FNYEAQ. Trimming left V 2 bases short and J 3 bases short, with 11 bases between. The CDR3 DNA follows: TGTGCCAGCAGCTTAAGGGACGGGGGCTACGAGCAGTACTTC. Its translation is CASSLRDGGYEQYF.

The rearrangement uses TRBV30 and TRBJ1-5, with TRBD1 matching over 8 bases. V dropped 1 base and J dropped 4; count of bases not matched to a gene: 6. Germline values: CDR1 GTSNPN, CDR2 SVGIG (reference sequence). This CDR3 has 15 amino acids. CDR3 nucleotides: TGTGCCTGGAGTGCCCGGACAGGGATTAATCAGCCCCAGCATTTT. Translating it yields CAWSARTGINQPQHF.